The rows below give T cell receptor beta chains drawn from one sample of a study of cytomegalovirus exposure and HLA in healthy donors. The repertoire was sequenced with immunoSEQ multiplex PCR; TCRdb's copy has only in-frame clones and lacks some. The profile shows under 90,000 clones, over 70% of them singletons. The sample comprised PBMCs. The receptors were sampled from a woman in her thirties or forties in good health and CMV-seronegative. CDR3s leave out the opening cysteine and the closing phenylalanine or tryptophan. A D gene is named only where the DNA matches it firmly. For some rows the clone size is stated as once, few or many, or as a class when expanded; others skip it.

v_gene	abundance	d_gene	CDR3aa
TRBV5-4	-	-	ASSPSETSTDTQY
TRBV7-9	-	-	ASSLQGSNEQF
TRBV6-6	-	TRBD1	ASSYSTGGHEQF
TRBV30	few	TRBD2	AWSYGRMLAGPYEQY
TRBV6-1	once	TRBD1	ASSETLSRTGIRQPQH
TRBV30	-	TRBD2	AWNQAGLASSEQF
TRBV11-2	few	TRBD1	ASSLDGRTGLNYGYT
TRBV18	few	TRBD2	ASSLFKSQAGVDEQY
TRBV5-1	-	TRBD1	ASSWGQNSGNTIY
TRBV4-1	-	TRBD1	ASSQNTGGNYGYT
TRBV5-5	few	-	ASTYRVMNTEAF
TRBV29-1	-	-	SVRIVNRPYEQY
TRBV4-1	-	TRBD2	ASSQGLAGEWADTQY